Listed below are T cell receptor beta chains from one sample, sequenced in a study of blood T cell repertoires in COVID-19. Clones were read by immunoSEQ multiplex PCR, and TCRdb kept only the in-frame ones, dropping some. The sample consists of 300,000 to 350,000 clones, over 75% of them appearing once. Sequencing was done on a sample of PBMCs or T cells enriched from blood (not recorded which). Receptors were obtained from a man aged 25-40 years who had recovered from COVID-19. The CDR3 runs from the conserved cysteine through the conserved F or W. Each record gives: J gene, D gene, V gene, clone size, CDR3 protein, CDR3 DNA. The D gene is left open where the match is weak. Not all rows give a size; the values are once, few, many and, for expanded clones, a class.

>TRBJ2-5|TRBD2|TRBV7-7|once
CASSYGLAGVSTPRETQYF
TGTGCCAGCAGCTATGGACTAGCGGGGGTCAGTACCCCCCGAGAGACCCAGTACTTC
>TRBJ1-1|TRBD1|TRBV10-3|NA
CATRQGENTEAFF
TGTGCCACCCGACAGGGGGAGAACACTGAAGCTTTCTTT
>TRBJ2-7|NA|TRBV7-8|NA
CASSFGQTYEQYF
TGTGCCAGCAGCTTTGGCCAGACCTACGAGCAGTACTTC
>TRBJ1-1|NA|TRBV28|NA
CASSFTAGRTEAFF
TGTGCCAGCAGTTTCACCGCAGGGCGCACTGAAGCTTTCTTT
>TRBJ2-2|NA|TRBV28|NA
CASSLGQGRSGELFF
TGTGCCAGCAGTTTAGGTCAGGGAAGGTCCGGGGAGCTGTTTTTT
>TRBJ2-1|NA|TRBV11-2|NA
CASSLAGVIGGFF
TGTGCCAGCAGCTTAGCGGGTGTTATCGGGGGGTTCTTC
>TRBJ2-5|NA|TRBV5-1|once
CASSLVGGRETQYF
TGCGCCAGCAGCTTGGTGGGGGGTCGCGAGACCCAGTACTTC
>TRBJ1-5|NA|TRBV10-2|NA
CASSDGSNQPQHF
TGCGCCAGCAGTGACGGGAGCAATCAGCCCCAGCATTTT
>TRBJ2-7|TRBD1|TRBV28|NA
CASSQPGQGTYEQYF
TGTGCCAGCAGTCAACCGGGACAGGGGACCTACGAGCAGTACTTC
>TRBJ2-7|NA|TRBV5-1|NA
CASSLGAGTSYEQYF
TGCGCCAGCAGCTTGGGTGCGGGAACCTCCTACGAGCAGTACTTC
>TRBJ1-2|TRBD1|TRBV3-1/TRBV3-2|NA
CASSPQGYYGYTF
TGTGCCAGCAGCCCACAGGGGTACTATGGCTACACCTTC
>TRBJ2-1|TRBD2|TRBV11-2|NA
CASSPQAGGASPRRNEQFF
TGTGCCAGCAGCCCTCAAGCGGGGGGCGCGTCCCCGAGGAGGAATGAGCAGTTCTTC
>TRBJ2-2|TRBD1|TRBV19|NA
CASSPHGTGNTGELFF
TGTGCCAGTAGTCCCCACGGGACAGGGAACACCGGGGAGCTGTTTTTT
>TRBJ2-5|TRBD2|TRBV2|NA
CASSGSGGAMETQYF
TGTGCCAGCAGTGGTAGCGGGGGGGCCATGGAGACCCAGTACTTC
>TRBJ2-2|NA|TRBV2|NA
CASSRTDANTGELFF
TGTGCCAGCAGTCGAACAGACGCGAACACCGGGGAGCTGTTTTTT
>TRBJ1-5|TRBD1|TRBV19|NA
CASSIWDRDSNQPQHF
TGTGCCAGTAGTATCTGGGACAGGGATAGCAATCAGCCCCAGCATTTT
>TRBJ2-2|TRBD1|TRBV6-1|few
CASNDLGQSNTGELFF
TGTGCCAGCAATGATTTGGGACAGTCGAACACCGGGGAGCTGTTTTTT
>TRBJ2-4|TRBD1|TRBV3-1/TRBV3-2|NA
CASSQAGTGGYIQYF
TGTGCCAGCAGCCAAGCCGGGACAGGGGGTTACATTCAGTACTTC
>TRBJ1-2|TRBD1|TRBV2|NA
CASSGDRGRGYTF
TGTGCCAGCAGTGGGGACAGGGGGCGCGGCTACACCTTC
>TRBJ1-3|TRBD1|TRBV3-1/TRBV3-2|NA
CASSPLTGSGNTIYF
TGTGCCAGCAGCCCGTTGACAGGGTCTGGAAACACCATATATTTT
>TRBJ2-4|TRBD1|TRBV10-3|NA
CAISEWGQGAAKNIQYF
TGTGCCATCAGTGAGTGGGGACAGGGGGCAGCCAAAAACATTCAGTACTTC
>TRBJ2-3|NA|TRBV10-3|once
CAISVGAVTDTQYF
TGTGCCATCAGTGTGGGGGCTGTCACAGATACGCAGTATTTT
>TRBJ2-5|TRBD2|TRBV6-5|NA
CASTLLAGGGETQYF
TGTGCCAGCACCTTACTAGCGGGGGGAGGAGAGACCCAGTACTTC
>TRBJ2-5|TRBD2|TRBV7-7|NA
CASSLGTSGGLVETQYF
TGTGCCAGCAGCCTCGGCACTAGCGGGGGGTTGGTGGAGACCCAGTACTTC
>TRBJ2-7|TRBD2|TRBV2|NA
CASSEQGGEQYF
TGTGCCAGCAGTGAGCAGGGAGGGGAGCAGTACTTC
>TRBJ2-5|NA|TRBV5-4|NA
CASSLDLRQANQETQYF
TGTGCCAGCAGCTTGGATCTCCGACAGGCCAACCAAGAGACCCAGTACTTC
>TRBJ2-7|NA|TRBV10-2|once
CASINGRRKTYEQYF
TGCGCCAGCATAAACGGTCGCCGCAAAACCTACGAGCAGTACTTC
>TRBJ1-5|NA|TRBV21-1|NA
CASSKESDRVVGSNQPQHF
TGTGCCAGCAGCAAAGAGTCTGACAGGGTGGTGGGTAGCAATCAGCCCCAGCATTTT
>TRBJ2-7|TRBD1|TRBV15|NA
CATSRDLGTGGGSQYF
TGTGCCACCAGCAGAGATTTAGGAACAGGGGGCGGGTCGCAGTACTTC
>TRBJ2-1|TRBD2|TRBV20-1|NA
CSASSSLAGGLYAYNEQFF
TGCAGTGCTAGTAGTAGCCTAGCGGGGGGTCTGTATGCCTACAATGAGCAGTTCTTC
>TRBJ1-1|TRBD1|TRBV10-3|NA
CAIRRQGVNTEAFF
TGTGCCATCAGGAGACAGGGAGTTAACACTGAAGCTTTCTTT